These 15 T cell receptor beta chains were all obtained from the same sample, sequenced in a study of vaccination and CD4 T cells after COVID-19. The Oncomine TCR Beta short-read assay was what sequenced the DNA obtained from cultured CD4+ T cells. TCRdb ran MiXCR on the PCR reads and lists one entry per CDR3 protein. The sample lists about 19,000 distinct CDR3 sequences, around 80% seen once, with around 15% in the top ten. For these TCRs, the target antigens are not known. Described treatment: approximately nine-day PBMC culture with coronavirus spike peptide pools or control peptides (ViraFEST assay). This sample comprised CD4+ T cells from blood, cultured in vitro, obtained after SARS-CoV-2 vaccination. The source is a human donor who received a COVID-19 vaccine.

J is TRBJ2-3 and V is TRBV7-8; 8 nucleotides align to TRBD2. The CDR3 runs 17 residues. Losses at the gene ends were 1 base for V and 0 bases for J; bases not matched to a gene: 6. CDR1 and CDR2 (germline): SGHVS, FQNEAQ. CDR3 nucleotide sequence: TGTGCCAGCAGCTTAGTAGTTAGCGGGGAGAGCACAGATACGCAGTATTTT. Protein sequence: CASSLVVSGESTDTQYF.

This chain joins TRBV19 and TRBJ1-2, with a possible D match to TRBD1 (5 bases). Germline CDR1 is LNHDA and CDR2 is SQIVND (reference sequence). The CDR3 runs to 16 residues. The ends were cut back, 5 bases at V and 4 bases at J, with 20 bases in the middle. In DNA form, the CDR3 reads TGTGCCAGTAGTCCCCCCGATCGGGACGGCTTCTATGGCTACACCTTC. Translating gives CASSPPDRDGFYGYTF. The whole variable domain, filled in from reference TRBV19 and TRBJ1-2, reads DGGITQSPKYLFRKEGQNVTLSCEQNLNHDAMYWYRQDPGQGLRLIYYSQIVNDFQKGDIAEGYSVSREKKESFPLTVTSAQKNPTAFYLCASSPPDRDGFYGYTFGSGTRLTVV.

This chain joins TRBV20-1 and TRBJ1-5; possible D gene TRBD1, 6 bases. V was shortened by 3 bases and J by 6 bases, with 18 bases between the two germline ends. CDR3 length equals 15 residues. Germline CDR1 DFQATT, CDR2 SNEGSKA (reference sequence). The CDR3 DNA reads TGCAGTGCTAGGGTGGACAACAGGGTCGGTCAGCCCCAGCATTTT. This gives the protein CSARVDNRVGQPQHF.

The chain couples TRBV7-7 to TRBJ2-3; 7 bases are shared with TRBD2. V lost 4 bases and J lost 1; bases outside the gene matches: 5. Germline-derived CDR1 and CDR2 are SSHAT and FNYEAQ (reference sequence). This CDR3 spans 15 amino acids. The CDR3 DNA is TGTGCCAGCAGCTCTAGCGGACTTCGCACAGATACGCAGTATTTT. Residues: CASSSSGLRTDTQYF.

The chain carries TRBV20-1 and TRBJ1-5, with D maybe TRBD1 (5 bases). Germline lookup yields CDR1 DFQATT and CDR2 SNEGSKA (reference sequence). Trimming pared 6 bases from V and 1 base from J, leaving 13 bases between. The length of the CDR3 is 14 residues. The CDR3 loop reads CSALEGRSNQPQHF. CDR3 in DNA: TGCAGTGCCCTAGAGGGGCGCAGCAATCAGCCCCAGCATTTT.

This sequence joins TRBV15 and TRBJ2-5; TRBD2 matches 16 bases. This CDR3 comprises 17 residues. V gave up 2 bases and J gave up 5 bases; unmatched junction bases: 5. Germline values: CDR1 LNHNV, CDR2 YYDKDF (reference sequence). The CDR3 sequence: CATSRPGLAGGHETQYF. The CDR3 nucleotides read TGTGCCACCAGCAGACCGGGACTAGCGGGGGGGCACGAGACCCAGTACTTC. Supplemented by reference TRBV15 and TRBJ2-5, the full variable domain reads DAMVIQNPRYQVTQFGKPVTLSCSQTLNHNVMYWYQQKSSQAPKLLFHYYDKDFNNEADTPDNFQSRRPNTSFCFLDIRSPGLGDTAMYLCATSRPGLAGGHETQYFGPGTRLLVL.

The rearrangement uses TRBV15 and TRBJ2-5; D is undetermined. Trimming removed 0 bases from V and 4 bases from J, with 6 bases in between. CDR1 and CDR2 (germline): LNHNV, YYDKDF (reference sequence). This CDR3 is built from 13 residues. The DNA of the CDR3 is TGTGCCACCAGCAGAGATCTGGGAGAGACCCAGTACTTC. Its protein is CATSRDLGETQYF.

The chain joins TRBV28 to TRBJ1-1; TRBD1 matches at 8 bases. V was pared by 4 bases and J by 5 bases, with 9 bases of the junction left unmatched. Germline-derived CDR1 and CDR2 are MDHEN and SYDVKM. The CDR3 contains 15 residues. This CDR3 is CASSSPRQGTTEAFF. The CDR3 coding sequence is TGTGCCAGCAGTTCCCCAAGACAGGGGACAACTGAAGCTTTCTTT.

This chain joins TRBV5-3 and TRBJ1-5; D unclear. TRBV5-3 is noted as an ORF with a role that remains uncertain. Between the trimmed V and J ends, which lost 8 bases and 4 bases, there was a span of 16 bases. This CDR3 has 14 amino acids. The CDR3 reads CASSHWTRNQPQHF. Here the CDR3 DNA reads TGTGCCAGCAGCCACTGGACCCGGAATCAGCCCCAGCATTTT.

The chain couples TRBV6-1 to TRBJ2-5; D ambiguous. V gave up 1 base and J gave up 6 bases, with 3 bases separating them. The CDR3 runs 11 residues. Germline V lookup: CDR1 MNHNS, CDR2 SASEGT. The CDR3: CASSEGKTQYF. The DNA of the CDR3 is TGTGCCAGCAGTGAAGGGAAGACCCAGTACTTC.

CDR3 region: CASSRNQGAYYEQYF. For the CDR3, the DNA is TGTGCCAGCAGCCGTAATCAGGGGGCTTACTACGAGCAGTACTTC. The chain is built from TRBV5-5 and TRBJ2-7; 8 positions match TRBD1. J lost 3 bases, V lost 4 bases, and 9 bases had no gene match. Germline V lookup: CDR1 SGHKS, CDR2 YYEKEE (reference sequence). The CDR3 has 15 residues.

This clonotype was seen a few times. CDR3 sequence reads: CASIRDAGRNQPQHF. Here the CDR3 DNA reads TGTGCCAGCATTAGGGATGCAGGTCGGAATCAGCCCCAGCATTTT. The V call is TRBV6-2 or TRBV6-3, the J call TRBJ1-5; D ambiguous. The CDR3 has 15 amino acids. Germline values: CDR1 MNHEY, CDR2 SVGEGT. Trimming pared 7 bases from V and 4 bases from J, leaving 17 bases between.

This clonotype has only a few counts. The CDR3 DNA reads TGTGCTAGTGGACTCCGCACAGGGGGCGAGGGGTACGAGCAGTACTTC. It is translated as CASGLRTGGEGYEQYF. The chain carries TRBV12-5 and TRBJ2-7; 9 positions match TRBD1. J was trimmed by 4 bases and V by 6 bases; bases with no gene match: 13. This CDR3 comprises 16 residues. Looked up from germline, CDR1 is LGHNT and CDR2 is FRNRAP.

The CDR3 nucleotides read TGCAGTGCTAGAGACCTCCCGACAGGCGGTAGGAAGGACACTGAAGCTTTCTTT. Protein: CSARDLPTGGRKDTEAFF. The chain recombines TRBV20-1 with TRBJ1-1; D might be TRBD1 (6 bases). This CDR3 contains 18 residues. V was cut by 0 bases and J by 3 bases, with 23 bases left in between. The germline V gene has CDR1 DFQATT and CDR2 SNEGSKA (reference sequence).

This chain joins TRBV6-5 and TRBJ2-7; D perhaps matches TRBD1 (7 bases). The CDR3 covers 14 residues. V was clipped by 1 base and J by 7 bases, with 14 bases between them. Germline values: CDR1 MNHEY, CDR2 SVGAGI. In nucleotides, the CDR3 is TGTGCCAGCAGTTACTTTAAGGGGGCGGGGGAGCAGTACTTC. Encoded protein: CASSYFKGAGEQYF.